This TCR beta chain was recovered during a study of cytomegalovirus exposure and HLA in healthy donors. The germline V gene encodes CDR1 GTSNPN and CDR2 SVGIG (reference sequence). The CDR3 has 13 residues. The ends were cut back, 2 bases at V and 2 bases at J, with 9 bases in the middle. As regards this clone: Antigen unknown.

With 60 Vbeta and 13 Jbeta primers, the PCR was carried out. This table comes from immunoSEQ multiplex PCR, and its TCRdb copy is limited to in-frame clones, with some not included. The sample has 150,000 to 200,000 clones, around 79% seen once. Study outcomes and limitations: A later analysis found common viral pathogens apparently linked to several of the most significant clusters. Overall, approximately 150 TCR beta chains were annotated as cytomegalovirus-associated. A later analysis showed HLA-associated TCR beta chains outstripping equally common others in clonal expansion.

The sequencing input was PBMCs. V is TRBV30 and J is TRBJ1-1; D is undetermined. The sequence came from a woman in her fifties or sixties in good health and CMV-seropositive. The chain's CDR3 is CAWSKAYNTEAFF. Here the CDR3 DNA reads TGTGCCTGGAGTAAAGCATACAACACTGAAGCTTTCTTT.